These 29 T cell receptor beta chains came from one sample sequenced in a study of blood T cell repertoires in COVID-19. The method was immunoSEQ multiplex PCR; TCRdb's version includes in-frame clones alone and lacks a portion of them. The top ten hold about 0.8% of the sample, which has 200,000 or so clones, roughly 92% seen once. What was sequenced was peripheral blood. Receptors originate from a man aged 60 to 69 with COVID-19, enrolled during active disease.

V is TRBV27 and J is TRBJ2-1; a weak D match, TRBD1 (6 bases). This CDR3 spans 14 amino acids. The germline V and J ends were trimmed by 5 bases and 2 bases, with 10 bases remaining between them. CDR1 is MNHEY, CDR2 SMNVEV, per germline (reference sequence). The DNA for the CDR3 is TGTGCCAGCAGTCCCGGGACAACCTACAATGAGCAGTTCTTC. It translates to CASSPGTTYNEQFF.

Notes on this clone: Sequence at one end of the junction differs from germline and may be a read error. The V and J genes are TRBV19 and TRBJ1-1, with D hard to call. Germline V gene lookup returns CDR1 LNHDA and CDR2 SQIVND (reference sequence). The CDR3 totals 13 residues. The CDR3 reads CASSIGVDTEAFF. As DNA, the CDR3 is TGTGCCAGTAGTATAGGAGTCGACACTGAGGCTTTCTTT.

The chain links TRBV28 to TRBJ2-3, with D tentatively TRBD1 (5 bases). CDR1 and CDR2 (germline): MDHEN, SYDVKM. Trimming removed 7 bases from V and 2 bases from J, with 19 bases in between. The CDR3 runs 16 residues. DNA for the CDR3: TGTGCCAGCAAAGCCTTACAGGACACACACACAGATACGCAGTATTTT. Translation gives CASKALQDTHTDTQYF.

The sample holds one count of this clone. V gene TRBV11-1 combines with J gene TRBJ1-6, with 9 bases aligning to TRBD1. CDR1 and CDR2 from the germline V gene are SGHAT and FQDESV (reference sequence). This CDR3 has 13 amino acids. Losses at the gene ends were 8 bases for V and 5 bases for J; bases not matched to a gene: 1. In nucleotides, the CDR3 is TGTGCCAGCGGGGACAGGGATAATTCACCCCTCCACTTT. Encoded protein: CASGDRDNSPLHF.

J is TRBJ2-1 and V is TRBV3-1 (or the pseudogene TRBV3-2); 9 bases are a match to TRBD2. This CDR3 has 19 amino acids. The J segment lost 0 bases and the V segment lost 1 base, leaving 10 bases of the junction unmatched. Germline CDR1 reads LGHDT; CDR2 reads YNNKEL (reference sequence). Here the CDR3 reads CASSQGGLAGPSSYNEQFF. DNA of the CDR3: TGTGCCAGCAGCCAAGGGGGGCTAGCGGGGCCCAGCTCCTACAATGAGCAGTTCTTC.

CDR3 region: CASSQEGTRPSNTGELFF. CDR3 DNA: TGTGCCAGCAGCCAAGAAGGGACAAGACCCTCGAACACCGGGGAGCTGTTTTTT. The V gene is TRBV3-1 (or the pseudogene TRBV3-2), the J gene TRBJ2-2; possible D gene TRBD1, 6 bases. Trimming cost V 0 bases and J 0 bases, with 14 bases left between them. Germline V gene sequence: CDR1 LGHDT, CDR2 YNNKEL (reference sequence). The CDR3 contains 18 residues.

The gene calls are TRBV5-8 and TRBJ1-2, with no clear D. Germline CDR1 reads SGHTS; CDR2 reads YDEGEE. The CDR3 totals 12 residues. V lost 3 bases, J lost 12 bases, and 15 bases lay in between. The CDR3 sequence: CASSSANSGNTF. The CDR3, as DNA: TGTGCCAGCAGCTCCGCGAACTCGGGTAACACCTTC.

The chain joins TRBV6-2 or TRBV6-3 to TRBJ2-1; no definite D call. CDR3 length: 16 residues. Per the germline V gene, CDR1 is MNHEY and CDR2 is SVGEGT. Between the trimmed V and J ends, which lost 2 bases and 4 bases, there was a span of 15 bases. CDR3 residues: CASSYAPDTSYNEQFF. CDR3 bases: TGTGCCAGCAGTTACGCACCAGATACGTCATACAATGAGCAGTTCTTC.

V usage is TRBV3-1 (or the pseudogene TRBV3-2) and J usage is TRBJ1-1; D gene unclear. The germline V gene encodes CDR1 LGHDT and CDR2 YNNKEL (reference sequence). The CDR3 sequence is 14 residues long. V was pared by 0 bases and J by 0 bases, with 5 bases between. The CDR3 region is CASSQEHLNTEAFF. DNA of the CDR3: TGTGCCAGCAGCCAAGAACACCTGAACACTGAAGCTTTCTTT.

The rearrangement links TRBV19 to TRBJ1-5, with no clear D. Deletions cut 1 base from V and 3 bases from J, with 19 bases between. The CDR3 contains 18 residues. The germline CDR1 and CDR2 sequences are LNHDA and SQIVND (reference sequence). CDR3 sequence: CASSIVGGYKRLNQPQHF. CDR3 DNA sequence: TGTGCCAGTAGTATAGTAGGAGGGTACAAGAGACTCAATCAGCCCCAGCATTTT.

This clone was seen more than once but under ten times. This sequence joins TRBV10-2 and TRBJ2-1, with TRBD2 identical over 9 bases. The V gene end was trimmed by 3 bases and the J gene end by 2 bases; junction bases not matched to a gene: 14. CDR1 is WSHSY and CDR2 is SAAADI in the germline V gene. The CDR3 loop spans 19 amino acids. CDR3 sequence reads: CASSDAWAGGPNAYNEQFF. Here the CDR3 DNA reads TGCGCCAGCAGTGACGCCTGGGCGGGGGGGCCCAACGCCTACAATGAGCAGTTCTTC.

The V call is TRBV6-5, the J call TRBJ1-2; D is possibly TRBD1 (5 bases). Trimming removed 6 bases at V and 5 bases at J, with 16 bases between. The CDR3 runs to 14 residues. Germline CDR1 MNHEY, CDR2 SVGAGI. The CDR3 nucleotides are TGTGCCAGCAGCACACGGGGACTGGGGTATGGCTACACCTTC. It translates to CASSTRGLGYGYTF.

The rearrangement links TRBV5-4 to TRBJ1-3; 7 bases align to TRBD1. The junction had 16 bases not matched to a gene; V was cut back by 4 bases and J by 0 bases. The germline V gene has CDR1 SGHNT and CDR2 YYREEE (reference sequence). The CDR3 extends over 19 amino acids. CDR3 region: CASSRFQGDSASSGNTIYF. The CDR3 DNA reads TGTGCCAGCAGCCGTTTCCAGGGGGACAGTGCTAGCTCTGGAAACACCATATATTTT.

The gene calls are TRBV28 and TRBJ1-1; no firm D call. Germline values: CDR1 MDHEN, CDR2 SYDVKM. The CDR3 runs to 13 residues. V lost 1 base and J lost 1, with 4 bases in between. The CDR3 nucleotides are TGTGCCAGCAGTTTATTCGGGAACACTGAAGCTTTCTTT. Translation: CASSLFGNTEAFF.

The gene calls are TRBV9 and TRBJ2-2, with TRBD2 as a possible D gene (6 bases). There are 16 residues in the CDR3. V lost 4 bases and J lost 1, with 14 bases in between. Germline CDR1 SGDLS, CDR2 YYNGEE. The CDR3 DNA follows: TGTGCCAGCAGCCCCTTCCAAGCGGGGAACACCGGGGAGCTGTTTTTT. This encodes CASSPFQAGNTGELFF.

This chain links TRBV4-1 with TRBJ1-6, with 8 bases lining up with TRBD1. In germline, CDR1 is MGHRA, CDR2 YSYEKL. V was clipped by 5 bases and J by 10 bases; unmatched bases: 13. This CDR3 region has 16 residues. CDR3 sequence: CASSKSGGQGLSPLHF. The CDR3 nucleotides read TGCGCCAGCAGCAAAAGCGGAGGACAGGGTTTGTCACCCCTCCACTTT.

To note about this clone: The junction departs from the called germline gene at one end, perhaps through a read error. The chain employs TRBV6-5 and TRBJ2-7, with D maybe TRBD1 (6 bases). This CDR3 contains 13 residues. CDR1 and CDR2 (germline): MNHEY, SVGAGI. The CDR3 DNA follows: TGTGCCAACAGTTATCAGGGGACCCTAGAGCAGTACTTC. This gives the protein CANSYQGTLEQYF.

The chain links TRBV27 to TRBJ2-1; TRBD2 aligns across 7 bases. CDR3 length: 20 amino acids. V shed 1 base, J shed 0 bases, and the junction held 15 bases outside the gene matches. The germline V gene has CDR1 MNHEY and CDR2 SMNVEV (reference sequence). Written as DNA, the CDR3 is TGTGCCAGCAGTTTATACACGGGGGGAGGGGTTTTTTTCTCCTACAATGAGCAGTTCTTC. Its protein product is CASSLYTGGGVFFSYNEQFF.

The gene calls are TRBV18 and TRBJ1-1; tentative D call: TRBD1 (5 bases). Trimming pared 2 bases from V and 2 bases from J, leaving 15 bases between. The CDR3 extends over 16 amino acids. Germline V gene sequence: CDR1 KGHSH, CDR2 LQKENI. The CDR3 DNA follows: TGTGCCAGCTCACCAGGGGGGGTAGGACTAAACACTGAAGCTTTCTTT. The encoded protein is CASSPGGVGLNTEAFF.

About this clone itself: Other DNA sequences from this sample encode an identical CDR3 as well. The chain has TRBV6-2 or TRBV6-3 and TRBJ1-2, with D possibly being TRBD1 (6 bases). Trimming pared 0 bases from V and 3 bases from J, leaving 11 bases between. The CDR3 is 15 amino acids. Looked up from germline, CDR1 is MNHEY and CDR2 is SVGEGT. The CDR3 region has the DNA TGTGCCAGCAGTTACTCTGGGGGCGGAGACTATGGCTACACCTTC. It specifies CASSYSGGGDYGYTF.

CDR3 protein: CASRHRDRNYEQYF. The CDR3 bases are TGTGCCAGCAGACACCGGGACAGGAATTACGAGCAGTACTTC. This chain uses TRBV28 with TRBJ2-7; TRBD1 matches 8 bases. The junction had 8 bases not matched to a gene; V was cut back by 6 bases and J by 4 bases. Per germline, CDR1 MDHEN and CDR2 SYDVKM. The CDR3 loop spans 14 amino acids. The whole variable domain, filled in from reference TRBV28 and TRBJ2-7, reads DVKVTQSSRYLVKRTGEKVFLECVQDMDHENMFWYRQDPGLGLRLIYFSYDVKMKEKGDIPEGYSVSREKKERFSLILESASTNQTSMYLCASRHRDRNYEQYFGPGTRLTVT.

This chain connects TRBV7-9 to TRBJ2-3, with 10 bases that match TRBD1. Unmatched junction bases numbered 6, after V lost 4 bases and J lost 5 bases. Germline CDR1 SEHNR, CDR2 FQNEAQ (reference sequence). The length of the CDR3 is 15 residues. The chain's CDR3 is CASSSRTGGRDTQYF. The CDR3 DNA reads TGTGCCAGCAGCTCCAGGACAGGGGGGAGAGATACGCAGTATTTT.

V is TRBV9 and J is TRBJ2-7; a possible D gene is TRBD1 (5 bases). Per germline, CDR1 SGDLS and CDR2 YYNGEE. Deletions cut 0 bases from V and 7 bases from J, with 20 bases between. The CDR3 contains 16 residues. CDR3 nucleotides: TGTGCCAGCAGCGTAGGGTTGTCTAGGGGCCTCATTGAGCAGTACTTC. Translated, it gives CASSVGLSRGLIEQYF.

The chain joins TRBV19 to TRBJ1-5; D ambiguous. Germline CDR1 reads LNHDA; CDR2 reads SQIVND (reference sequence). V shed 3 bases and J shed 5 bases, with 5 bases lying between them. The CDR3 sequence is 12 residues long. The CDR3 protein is CASSIADQPQHF. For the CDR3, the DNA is TGTGCCAGTAGTATTGCAGATCAGCCCCAGCATTTT.

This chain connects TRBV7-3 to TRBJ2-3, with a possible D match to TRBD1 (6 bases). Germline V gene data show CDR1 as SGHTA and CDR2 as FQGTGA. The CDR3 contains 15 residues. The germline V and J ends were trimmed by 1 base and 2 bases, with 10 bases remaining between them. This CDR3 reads CASSLRGTLTDTQYF. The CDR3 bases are TGTGCCAGCAGCTTAAGAGGGACACTCACAGATACGCAGTATTTT.

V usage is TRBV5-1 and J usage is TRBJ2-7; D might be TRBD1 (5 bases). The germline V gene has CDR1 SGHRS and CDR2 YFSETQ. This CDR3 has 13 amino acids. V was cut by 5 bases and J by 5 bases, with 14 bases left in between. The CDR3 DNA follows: TGCGCCAGCAGGAATGAAGGGGCTCACGAGCAGTACTTC. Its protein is CASRNEGAHEQYF.

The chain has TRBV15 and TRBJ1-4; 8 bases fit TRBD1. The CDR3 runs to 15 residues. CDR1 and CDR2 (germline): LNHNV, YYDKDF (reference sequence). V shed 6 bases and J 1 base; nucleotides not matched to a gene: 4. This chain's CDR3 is CATRRTGLTNEKLFF. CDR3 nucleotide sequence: TGTGCCACCAGAAGGACAGGGCTAACTAATGAAAAACTGTTTTTT.

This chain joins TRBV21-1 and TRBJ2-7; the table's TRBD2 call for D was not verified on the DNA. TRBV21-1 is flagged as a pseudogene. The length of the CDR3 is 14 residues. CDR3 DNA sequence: TGTGCCAGCTCCCCGGGAGGGCCCCCTTACGAGCAGTACTTC. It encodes CASSPGGPPYEQYF.

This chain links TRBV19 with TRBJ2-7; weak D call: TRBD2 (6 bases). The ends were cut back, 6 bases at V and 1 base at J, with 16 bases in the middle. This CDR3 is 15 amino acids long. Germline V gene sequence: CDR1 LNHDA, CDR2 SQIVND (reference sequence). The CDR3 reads CASSPGGAGSYEQYF. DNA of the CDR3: TGTGCCAGTAGCCCCGGGGGAGCCGGATCCTACGAGCAGTACTTC.